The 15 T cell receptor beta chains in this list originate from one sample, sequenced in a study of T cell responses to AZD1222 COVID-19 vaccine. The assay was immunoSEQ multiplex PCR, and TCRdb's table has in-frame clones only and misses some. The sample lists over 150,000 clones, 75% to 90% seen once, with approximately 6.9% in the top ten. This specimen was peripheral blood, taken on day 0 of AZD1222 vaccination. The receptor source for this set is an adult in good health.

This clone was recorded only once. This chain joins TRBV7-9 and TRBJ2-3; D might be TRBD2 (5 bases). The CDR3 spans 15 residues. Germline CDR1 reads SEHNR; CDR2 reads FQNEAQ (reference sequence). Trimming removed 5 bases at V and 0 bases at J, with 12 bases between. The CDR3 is CASSPLALSTDTQYF. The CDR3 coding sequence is TGTGCCAGCAGCCCCCTAGCCCTTAGCACAGATACGCAGTATTTT.

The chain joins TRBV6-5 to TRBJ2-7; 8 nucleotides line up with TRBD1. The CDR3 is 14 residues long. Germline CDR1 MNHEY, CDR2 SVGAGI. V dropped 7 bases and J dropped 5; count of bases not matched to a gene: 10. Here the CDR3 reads CASNNGQGRNEQYF. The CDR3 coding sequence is TGTGCCAGCAACAACGGACAGGGCAGGAACGAGCAGTACTTC.

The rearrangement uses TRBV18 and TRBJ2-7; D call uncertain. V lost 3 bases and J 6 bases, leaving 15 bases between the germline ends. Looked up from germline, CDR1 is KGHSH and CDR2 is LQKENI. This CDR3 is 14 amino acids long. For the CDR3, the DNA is TGTGCCAGCTCACCTGAAAGGACGGCGGCCGAGCAGTACGTC. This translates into CASSPERTAAEQYV.

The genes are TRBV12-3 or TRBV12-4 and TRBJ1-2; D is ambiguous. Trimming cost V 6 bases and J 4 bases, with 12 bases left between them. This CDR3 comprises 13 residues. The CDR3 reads CASRRAGSYGYTF. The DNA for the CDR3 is TGTGCCAGCAGGAGAGCAGGCAGCTATGGCTACACCTTC.

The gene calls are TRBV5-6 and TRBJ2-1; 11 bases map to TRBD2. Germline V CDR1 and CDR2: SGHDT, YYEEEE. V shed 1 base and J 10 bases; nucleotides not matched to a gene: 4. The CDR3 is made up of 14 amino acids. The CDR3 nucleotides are TGTGCCAGCAGCTTGACTAGCGGGGGCTGGGAGCAGTTCTTC. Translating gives CASSLTSGGWEQFF. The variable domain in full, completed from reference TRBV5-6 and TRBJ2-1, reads DAGVTQSPTHLIKTRGQQVTLRCSPKSGHDTVSWYQQALGQGPQFIFQYYEEEERQRGNFPDRFSGHQFPNYSSELNVNALLLGDSALYLCASSLTSGGWEQFFGPGTRLTVL.

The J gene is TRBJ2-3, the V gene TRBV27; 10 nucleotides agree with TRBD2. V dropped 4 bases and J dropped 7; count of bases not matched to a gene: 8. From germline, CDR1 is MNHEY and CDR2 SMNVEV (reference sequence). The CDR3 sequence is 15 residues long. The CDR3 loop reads CASSSSGGPGYTQYF. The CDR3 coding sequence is TGTGCCAGCAGTTCTAGCGGGGGACCGGGATATACGCAGTATTTT.

CDR3 DNA sequence: TGCGCCAGCAGCTTGGCTAGGACCGGGGAGCTGTTTTTT. It encodes CASSLARTGELFF. The chain links TRBV5-1 to TRBJ2-2, with D uncertain. Germline CDR1 SGHRS, CDR2 YFSETQ. This CDR3 spans 13 amino acids. Deletions cut 0 bases from V and 5 bases from J, with 5 bases between.

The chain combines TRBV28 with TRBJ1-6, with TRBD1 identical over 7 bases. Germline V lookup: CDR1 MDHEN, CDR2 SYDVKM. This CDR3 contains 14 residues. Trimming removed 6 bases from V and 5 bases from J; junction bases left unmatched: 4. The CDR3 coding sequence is TGTGCCAGCAGATTCGGGACAGATAATTCACCCCTCCACTTT. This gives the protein CASRFGTDNSPLHF.

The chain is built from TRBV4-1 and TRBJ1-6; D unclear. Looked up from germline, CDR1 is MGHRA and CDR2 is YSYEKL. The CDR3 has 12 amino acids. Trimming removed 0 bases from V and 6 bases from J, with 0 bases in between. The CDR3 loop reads CASSQDNSPLHF. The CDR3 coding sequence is TGCGCCAGCAGCCAAGATAATTCACCCCTCCACTTT.

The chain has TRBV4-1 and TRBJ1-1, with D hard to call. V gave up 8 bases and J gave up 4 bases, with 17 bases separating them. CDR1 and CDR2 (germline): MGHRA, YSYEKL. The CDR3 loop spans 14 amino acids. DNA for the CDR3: TGCGCCAGCCAGCTCGAGGCCGCCGGCACTGAAGCTTTCTTT. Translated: CASQLEAAGTEAFF.

CDR3 loop: CASSSTIITEAFF. The CDR3 region has the DNA TGTGCCAGCAGCTCCACCATAATCACCGAAGCTTTCTTT. The chain combines TRBV13 with TRBJ1-1; D is unresolved. Germline V gene sequence: CDR1 PRHDT, CDR2 FYEKMQ (reference sequence). Trimming left V 4 bases short and J 8 bases short, with 14 bases between. CDR3 length: 13 amino acids.

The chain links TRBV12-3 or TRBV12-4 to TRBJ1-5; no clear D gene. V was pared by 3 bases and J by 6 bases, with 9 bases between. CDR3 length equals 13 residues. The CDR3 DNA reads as TGTGCCAGCAGTTTTAAGACCTCTCAGCCCCAGCATTTT. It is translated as CASSFKTSQPQHF.

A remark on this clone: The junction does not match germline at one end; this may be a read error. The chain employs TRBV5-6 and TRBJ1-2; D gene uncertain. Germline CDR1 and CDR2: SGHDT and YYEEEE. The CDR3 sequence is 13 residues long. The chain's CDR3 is CASSPDVGSRLYF. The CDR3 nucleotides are TGTGCCAGCAGCCCGGACGTGGGAAGTAGGCTCTACTTC. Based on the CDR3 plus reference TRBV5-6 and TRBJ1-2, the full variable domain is DAGVTQSPTHLIKTRGQQVTLRCSPKSGHDTVSWYQQALGQGPQFIFQYYEEEERQRGNFPDRFSGHQFPNYSSELNVNALLLGDSALYLCASSPDVGSRLYFGSGTRLTVV.

The CDR3 bases are TGTGCCAGCAGTCTTGAGGCCCAAGAGACCCAGTACTTC. It translates to CASSLEAQETQYF. V and J are TRBV6-6 and TRBJ2-5; D gene unclear. Trimming took off 5 bases at V and 1 base at J, with 8 bases between the two ends. CDR3 length equals 13 residues. Germline CDR1 and CDR2: MNHNY and SVGAGI (reference sequence).

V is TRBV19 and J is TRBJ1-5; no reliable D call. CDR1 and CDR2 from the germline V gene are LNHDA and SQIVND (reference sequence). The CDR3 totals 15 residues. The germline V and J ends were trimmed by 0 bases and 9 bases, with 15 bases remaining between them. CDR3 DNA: TGTGCCAGTAGTATAGATCATGAGGGAAACAGGCCCCAGCATTTT. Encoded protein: CASSIDHEGNRPQHF.